This entry lists 4 T cell receptor beta chains sequenced from one sample in a study of cytomegalovirus exposure and HLA in healthy donors. PCR was performed using 60 Vbeta and 13 Jbeta primers. This table comes from immunoSEQ multiplex PCR, and its TCRdb copy is limited to in-frame clones, with some not included. The profile covers about 150,000 clones, with just under 75% appearing a single time and approximately 1.6% taken by the ten largest. Sequencing was done on a sample of PBMCs. The source of these receptors is a woman in her late teens or twenties in good health and CMV-seronegative.

This clone has only one observation. V is TRBV19 and J is TRBJ2-5; the match to TRBD2 covers 11 bases. The CDR3 contains 14 residues. Germline V gives CDR1 LNHDA, CDR2 SQIVND (reference sequence). The trim removed 5 bases at V and 6 bases at J, leaving 5 bases unmatched. In nucleotides, the CDR3 is TGTGCCAGTAGTCTCACTAGCGGGAGTCAGACCCAGTACTTC. It codes for CASSLTSGSQTQYF.

The V call is TRBV10-3, the J call TRBJ2-7, with TRBD1 matching over 11 bases. CDR1 and CDR2 (germline): ENHRY, SYGVKD. Losses at the gene ends were 3 bases for V and 3 bases for J; bases not matched to a gene: 4. The CDR3 is made up of 15 amino acids. The CDR3 region is CAISDPGTGGYEQYF. The DNA of the CDR3 is TGTGCCATCAGTGACCCCGGGACAGGGGGCTACGAGCAGTACTTC.

The chain combines TRBV6-6 with TRBJ2-3; TRBD1 matches at 9 bases. Germline V gives CDR1 MNHNY, CDR2 SVGAGI (reference sequence). This CDR3 comprises 15 residues. The ends lost 7 bases at V and 0 bases at J; junction bases unmatched: 5. The CDR3 region is CASNPGTGSTDTQYF. The CDR3 bases are TGTGCCAGCAATCCAGGGACAGGGAGCACAGATACGCAGTATTTT.

The chain recombines TRBV10-3 with TRBJ2-5; the match to TRBD2 covers 7 bases. The ends lost 10 bases at V and 1 base at J; junction bases unmatched: 9. CDR1 ENHRY and CDR2 SYGVKD come from the germline V gene. CDR3 length equals 14 residues. In DNA form, the CDR3 reads TGTGCCACCAGAGGTCTAGCGGCCCAAGAGACCCAGTACTTC. Encoded protein: CATRGLAAQETQYF.